A selection of T cell receptor beta chains follows, all from one sample in a study of T cell responses to AZD1222 COVID-19 vaccine. Clones were read by immunoSEQ multiplex PCR, and TCRdb kept only the in-frame ones, dropping some. This table holds about 63,000 clones, 85% to 90% found once. This specimen was peripheral blood, taken on day 0 of AZD1222 vaccination. These receptors all stem from an adult in good health. Each CDR3 is given without its conserved first and last residue. Each record gives: J gene, V gene, CDR3 protein.

j_call: TRBJ1-2; v_call: TRBV7-9; cdr3_aa: ASSLTQDYGYT
j_call: TRBJ1-2; v_call: TRBV5-1; cdr3_aa: ASSSSGGDYGYT
j_call: TRBJ2-5; v_call: TRBV29-1; cdr3_aa: SGGQPQETQY
j_call: TRBJ2-3; v_call: TRBV7-2; cdr3_aa: ASSLVSGGPTDTQY
j_call: TRBJ2-3; v_call: TRBV7-3; cdr3_aa: ASSSLAGTQY
j_call: TRBJ2-4; v_call: TRBV5-1; cdr3_aa: ASSFARGRENIQY
j_call: TRBJ2-2; v_call: TRBV27; cdr3_aa: ASSLGSGELF
j_call: TRBJ1-5; v_call: TRBV19; cdr3_aa: ASSIQGPSNQPQH
j_call: TRBJ1-2; v_call: TRBV7-8; cdr3_aa: ASSLGQGTNYGYT
j_call: TRBJ2-2; v_call: TRBV11-3; cdr3_aa: ASSRTGELF
j_call: TRBJ2-7; v_call: TRBV11-2; cdr3_aa: ASSFPLAGPTYEQY
j_call: TRBJ2-1; v_call: TRBV7-2; cdr3_aa: ASTPSGTGGEQF
j_call: TRBJ2-6; v_call: TRBV6-6; cdr3_aa: AGGLFGSGANVLT
j_call: TRBJ2-1; v_call: TRBV19; cdr3_aa: ASNPAPDRGEQF
j_call: TRBJ1-1; v_call: TRBV5-1; cdr3_aa: ASSRRTGENTEAF
j_call: TRBJ1-1; v_call: TRBV5-4; cdr3_aa: ASSSPDGKNTEAF
j_call: TRBJ2-3; v_call: TRBV24-1; cdr3_aa: ATSDLGQGTDTQY
j_call: TRBJ2-1; v_call: TRBV25-1; cdr3_aa: ACSGTLEGNEQF
j_call: TRBJ2-7; v_call: TRBV20-1; cdr3_aa: SASGLTGGYEQY
j_call: TRBJ2-3; v_call: TRBV7-6; cdr3_aa: ASSFGGASTDTQY
j_call: TRBJ2-7; v_call: TRBV5-1; cdr3_aa: ASSLQASGGAYEQY
j_call: TRBJ2-7; v_call: TRBV10-2; cdr3_aa: ASSLGGAGEQY
j_call: TRBJ1-5; v_call: TRBV2; cdr3_aa: ASRGTGLYSNQPQH
j_call: TRBJ2-1; v_call: TRBV5-1; cdr3_aa: ASSARSRGNLNEQF
j_call: TRBJ1-5; v_call: TRBV7-9; cdr3_aa: ASSSWQVPNQPQH
j_call: TRBJ2-5; v_call: TRBV6-5; cdr3_aa: ASSTSGWETQY
j_call: TRBJ1-1; v_call: TRBV30; cdr3_aa: AWRPGKQAF
j_call: TRBJ2-7; v_call: TRBV12-3/TRBV12-4; cdr3_aa: ASSNTGAYEQY
j_call: TRBJ1-1; v_call: TRBV25-1; cdr3_aa: ASSDDGGGSWTEAF
j_call: TRBJ1-1; v_call: TRBV5-4; cdr3_aa: ASSLAWDNTEAF
j_call: TRBJ2-6; v_call: TRBV7-6; cdr3_aa: ASSLAQNSGANVLT
j_call: TRBJ2-3; v_call: TRBV9; cdr3_aa: ASSVGQGTSTDTQY
j_call: TRBJ2-7; v_call: TRBV19; cdr3_aa: ASSIGTDQY
j_call: TRBJ2-1; v_call: TRBV5-8; cdr3_aa: ASSWGVNEQF
j_call: TRBJ2-7; v_call: TRBV12-3/TRBV12-4; cdr3_aa: ASSMTGSYEQY
j_call: TRBJ2-5; v_call: TRBV7-7; cdr3_aa: ASSLGQKETQY
j_call: TRBJ1-5; v_call: TRBV10-2; cdr3_aa: ASSGQGNQPQH
j_call: TRBJ2-7; v_call: TRBV6-2/TRBV6-3; cdr3_aa: ASSSEIPTGEQY
j_call: TRBJ2-2; v_call: TRBV9; cdr3_aa: ASSTGVAGAFGELF
j_call: TRBJ2-2; v_call: TRBV29-1; cdr3_aa: SVEVGRGAGELF
j_call: TRBJ1-5; v_call: TRBV1; cdr3_aa: TSSQDTRGNQPQH
j_call: TRBJ1-3; v_call: TRBV6-5; cdr3_aa: ASSSPGTGSENTIY
j_call: TRBJ2-3; v_call: TRBV27; cdr3_aa: ASSLSGGSRTDTQY
j_call: TRBJ2-7; v_call: TRBV18; cdr3_aa: ASSPIGQGASYEQY
j_call: TRBJ2-5; v_call: TRBV5-1; cdr3_aa: ASSSDRSMETQY
j_call: TRBJ1-1; v_call: TRBV7-9; cdr3_aa: ASSLARGGTEAF
j_call: TRBJ2-1; v_call: TRBV5-4; cdr3_aa: ASNPGVASYNEQF
j_call: TRBJ2-3; v_call: TRBV9; cdr3_aa: ASSPLGVNTQY
j_call: TRBJ1-3; v_call: TRBV5-1; cdr3_aa: ASSLGGQAGNTIY
j_call: TRBJ1-2; v_call: TRBV5-1; cdr3_aa: ASSLQGPSNDNYGYT
j_call: TRBJ1-1; v_call: TRBV19; cdr3_aa: ASSILQGGITEAF
j_call: TRBJ2-1; v_call: TRBV11-3; cdr3_aa: ASSLGRGSAEQF
j_call: TRBJ1-1; v_call: TRBV18; cdr3_aa: ASSPGQELAEAF
j_call: TRBJ2-3; v_call: TRBV9; cdr3_aa: ASSVVAGGPDTQY